Each of the 17 T cell receptor beta chains below was sequenced from the same sample in a study of cytomegalovirus exposure and HLA in healthy donors. PCR used 60 Vbeta primers and 13 Jbeta primers. Sequencing used immunoSEQ multiplex PCR; TCRdb keeps in-frame clones, though not all of them. The sample yields roughly 110,000 clones, about 71% seen once. What was sequenced was PBMCs. The receptors here all came from a boy aged 5-17 years in good health and CMV-seronegative.

The V gene is TRBV6-5, the J gene TRBJ1-1; unclear D gene. CDR3 size: 11 residues. The germline gives CDR1 MNHEY, CDR2 SVGAGI. V shed 6 bases and J shed 1 base, with 3 bases lying between them. The CDR3 loop is CASSRNTEAFF. Written as DNA, the CDR3 is TGTGCCAGCAGCAGGAACACTGAAGCTTTCTTT.

V and J are TRBV4-1 and TRBJ1-4; no definite D call. V was trimmed by 1 base and J by 8 bases, leaving 17 bases between them. Germline loops: CDR1 MGHRA, CDR2 YSYEKL. The CDR3 has 16 residues. CDR3 protein: CASSQGAKHLEEKLFF. The CDR3 nucleotides read TGCGCCAGCAGCCAAGGGGCAAAGCATTTAGAGGAAAAACTGTTTTTT.

This chain joins TRBV28 and TRBJ1-2, with D uncertain. The CDR3 extends over 15 amino acids. Germline loops: CDR1 MDHEN, CDR2 SYDVKM. V lost 2 bases and J 6 bases, leaving 16 bases between the germline ends. Written as DNA, the CDR3 is TGTGCCAGCAGTTTAATTGGTCAGCGACGGAATGGCTACACCTTC. Amino acid sequence: CASSLIGQRRNGYTF.

The gene calls are TRBV9 and TRBJ1-1, with 7 bases that match TRBD1. The CDR3 length is 15 residues. Per germline, CDR1 SGDLS and CDR2 YYNGEE. V dropped 3 bases and J dropped 1; count of bases not matched to a gene: 6. The CDR3, as DNA: TGTGCCAGCAGCGACCAACAGGGGAGGAACACTGAAGCTTTCTTT. Protein product: CASSDQQGRNTEAFF.

This chain links TRBV2 with TRBJ1-2, with D possibly matching TRBD1 (5 bases). Germline CDR1 is SNHLY and CDR2 is FYNNEI. Trimming left V 8 bases short and J 2 bases short, with 12 bases between. The CDR3 length is 13 residues. CDR3 sequence (DNA): TGTGCCAGCGTCCGCAGGGTAAACTATGGCTACACCTTC. Translated: CASVRRVNYGYTF.

The chain combines TRBV20-1 with TRBJ1-1, with unresolved D. In germline, CDR1 is DFQATT, CDR2 SNEGSKA (reference sequence). This CDR3 comprises 11 residues. Trimming left V 0 bases short and J 10 bases short, with 9 bases between. CDR3 residues: CSAREFRAAFF. As DNA, the CDR3 is TGCAGTGCTAGAGAGTTCCGAGCAGCTTTCTTT.

This clone was observed a handful of times. A junction boundary mismatches the germline segment, possibly from a read error. V usage is TRBV6-1 and J usage is TRBJ1-5; 8 bases are shared with TRBD1. Germline V lookup: CDR1 MNHNS, CDR2 SASEGT. This CDR3 has 15 amino acids. The CDR3 reads CASREGQGGNQPQHF. The CDR3 DNA sequence: TGTGCCAGCAGGGAAGGACAGGGCGGAAATCAGCCCCAGCATTTT.

The J gene is TRBJ1-5, the V gene TRBV9; D is perhaps TRBD1 (6 bases). This CDR3 spans 14 amino acids. Germline values: CDR1 SGDLS, CDR2 YYNGEE. The V gene lost 4 bases and the J gene lost 3 bases, with 11 bases spanning the gap. CDR3 loop: CASSSQGVNQPQHF. The DNA for the CDR3 is TGTGCCAGCAGCTCACAGGGAGTCAATCAGCCCCAGCATTTT.

The chain is built from TRBV18 and TRBJ1-1, with no clear D. The CDR3 contains 14 residues. With 4 bases removed from V and 5 bases from J, the gap between germline ends came to 14 bases. Germline V CDR1 and CDR2: KGHSH, LQKENI. CDR3 DNA sequence: TGTGCCAGCTCACTGTCGGCCTCGAGGACTGAAGCTTTCTTT. It codes for CASSLSASRTEAFF.

V usage is TRBV21-1 and J usage is TRBJ1-1. TRBV21-1 constitutes a pseudogene. This CDR3 contains 15 residues. As DNA, the CDR3 is TGTGCCAGCAGCAAAGGGCGGGGCTTGAACACTGAAGCTTTCTTT. Amino acid sequence: CASSKGRGLNTEAFF.

The CDR3: CASSFEGSGNTIYF. The CDR3, as DNA: TGCGCCAGCAGCTTTGAGGGTTCTGGAAACACCATATATTTT. The chain joins TRBV5-1 to TRBJ1-3; D unresolved. V was trimmed by 2 bases and J by 1 base, leaving 7 bases between them. This CDR3 has 14 amino acids. Germline V lookup: CDR1 SGHRS, CDR2 YFSETQ.

This clone was detected only once. The genes are TRBV5-1 and TRBJ2-5; D unresolved. V gave up 4 bases and J gave up 2 bases, with 12 bases separating them. Per the germline V gene, CDR1 is SGHRS and CDR2 is YFSETQ. The length of the CDR3 is 14 residues. The CDR3 sequence: CASSREAAQETQYF. The CDR3 nucleotides are TGCGCCAGCAGCAGAGAAGCTGCGCAAGAGACCCAGTACTTC. The whole variable domain, remainder taken from reference TRBV5-1 and TRBJ2-5, is KAGVTQTPRYLIKTRGQQVTLSCSPISGHRSVSWYQQTPGQGLQFLFEYFSETQRNKGNFPGRFSGRQFSNSRSEMNVSTLELGDSALYLCASSREAAQETQYFGPGTRLLVL.

CDR3 nucleotide sequence: TGTGCCAGCAGCTTACAGGGCGATGACACTGAAGCTTTCTTT. As protein: CASSLQGDDTEAFF. The chain recombines TRBV28 with TRBJ1-1, with D tentatively TRBD1 (6 bases). Trimming shortened V by 6 bases and J by 3 bases, and 14 bases separated the two germline ends. CDR1 and CDR2 (germline): MDHEN, SYDVKM. This CDR3 contains 14 residues.

The chain links TRBV19 to TRBJ1-6, with 8 bases aligning to TRBD1. The CDR3 is 15 amino acids. Germline V CDR1 and CDR2: LNHDA, SQIVND (reference sequence). The ends lost 5 bases at V and 8 bases at J; junction bases unmatched: 8. CDR3 in amino acids: CASSAYQGADSPLHF. CDR3 sequence (DNA): TGTGCCAGTAGTGCCTATCAGGGGGCCGATTCACCCCTCCACTTT.

The V call is TRBV7-2, the J call TRBJ2-7, with TRBD2 identical over 7 bases. Germline CDR1 is SGHTA and CDR2 is FQGNSA. Trimming at V came to 7 bases and at J to 1 base, leaving 7 bases not matched to a gene. This CDR3 contains 14 residues. DNA of the CDR3: TGTGCCAGCACCCCCGGAGCGGGGTCCTACGAGCAGTACTTC. It is translated as CASTPGAGSYEQYF.

This clone was counted between two and nine times. The rearrangement links TRBV5-1 to TRBJ1-1, with D maybe TRBD1 (6 bases). The CDR3 contains 15 residues. Trimming took 4 bases from V and 1 from J, leaving 14 bases between them. Germline lookup yields CDR1 SGHRS and CDR2 YFSETQ. The CDR3 protein is CASSLSGGANTEAFF. The CDR3 nucleotides are TGCGCCAGCAGCCTATCGGGGGGGGCGAACACTGAAGCTTTCTTT.

The rearrangement joins TRBV28 to TRBJ2-3; no definite D call. Germline loops: CDR1 MDHEN, CDR2 SYDVKM. The CDR3 extends over 12 amino acids. V was pared by 3 bases and J by 5 bases, with 6 bases between. The CDR3 bases are TGTGCCAGCAGTTTGACGGGAGATACGCAGTATTTT. Amino acids: CASSLTGDTQYF.